The clone carrying this T cell receptor (beta chain) was counted a few times. The method was immunoSEQ multiplex PCR; TCRdb's version includes in-frame clones alone and lacks a portion of them. The sample has 65,000 to 90,000 clones; 75% to 95% are singletons. V shed 5 bases, J shed 9 bases, and the junction held 5 bases outside the gene matches. The germline V gene has CDR1 SEHNR and CDR2 FQNEAQ (reference sequence). The CDR3 has 14 amino acids. The sample is drawn from a study of blood T cell repertoires in COVID-19. The chain couples TRBV7-9 to TRBJ1-6, with TRBD1 matching 9 bases. Sequencing was carried out using peripheral blood. This TCR came from a human donor in a cohort sampled during active COVID-19. The CDR3 here is CASSLDRGSSPLHF. DNA of the CDR3: TGTGCCAGCAGCCTGGACAGGGGAAGTTCACCCCTCCACTTT.